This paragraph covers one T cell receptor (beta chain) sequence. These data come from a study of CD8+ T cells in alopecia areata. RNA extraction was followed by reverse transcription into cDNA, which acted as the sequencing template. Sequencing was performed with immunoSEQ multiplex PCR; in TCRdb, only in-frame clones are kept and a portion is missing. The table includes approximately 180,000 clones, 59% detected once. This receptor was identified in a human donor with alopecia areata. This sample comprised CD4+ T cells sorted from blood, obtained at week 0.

CDR3 residues: CASSVSGTYNEQFF. Written as DNA, the CDR3 is TGTGCCAGCAGCGTATCTGGGACCTACAATGAGCAGTTCTTC. The chain carries TRBV9 and TRBJ2-1; D is undetermined. In germline, CDR1 is SGDLS, CDR2 YYNGEE. The CDR3 loop spans 14 amino acids. Trimming took off 1 base at V and 2 bases at J, with 7 bases between the two ends.